This T cell receptor beta chain was captured in a study of cytomegalovirus exposure and HLA in healthy donors. Study-level findings and limits: The only immune exposure information that was available was CMV serostatus.

The PCR contained 60 Vbeta and 13 Jbeta primers. Clones were read by immunoSEQ multiplex PCR, and TCRdb kept only the in-frame ones, dropping some. The data hold around 50,000 clones, with roughly 60% observed a single time. This clone was found a few times. Its target is not known. CDR3 size: 15 residues. V was pared by 0 bases and J by 5 bases, with 14 bases between. Germline V gene sequence: CDR1 SGHRS, CDR2 YFSETQ. The clonotype was recovered from a human donor in good health. Sequencing was carried out using PBMCs. The J gene is TRBJ1-1, the V gene TRBV5-1; D not certain. The CDR3 region is CASSLGSGGGTEAFF. The CDR3 nucleotides read TGCGCCAGCAGCTTGGGATCAGGAGGAGGAACTGAAGCTTTCTTT.